This T cell receptor beta chain was obtained from a study of T cells after yellow fever vaccination. This clonotype was picked up many times. The ends lost 3 bases at V and 6 bases at J; junction bases unmatched: 5. From germline, CDR1 is SGHTA and CDR2 FQGNSA. The CDR3 loop spans 15 amino acids. TCRdb reprocessed the 5' RACE reads with MiXCR, giving one entry per CDR3 protein. There are around 600,000 distinct CDR3 sequences in the sample; 9% to 15% occur only once, and under 15% lies in the top ten. This receptor was obtained from a man aged 25-40 years who received the YFV17D yellow fever vaccine. This chain connects TRBV7-2 to TRBJ2-3; 11 bases agree with TRBD2. Material: PBMCs, obtained on the day of the yellow fever booster vaccination. The CDR3 loop reads CASSLTSGISDTQYF. Written as DNA, the CDR3 is TGTGCCAGCAGCTTGACTAGCGGGATCTCGGATACGCAGTATTTT.